The sequence of this T cell receptor beta chain was determined in a study of OX40 agonist ivuxolimab in advanced cancers. Study background: Ivuxolimab, an agonistic anti-OX40 (CD134) antibody, was given to patients. Those treated in dose escalation had hepatocellular carcinoma, melanoma, renal cell cancer or head and neck cancer. Study-level points and caveats: On average, CD8+ T cells showed a greater number of expanded clones than CD4+. Partly responding patients at 0.1-3.0 mg/kg showed some of the smallest clonal expansion.

Regarding this clone: What it binds is unknown.

The data were produced by immunoSEQ multiplex PCR, yet TCRdb's version contains in-frame clones alone and is incomplete. The sample contains 55,000 to 75,000 clones, roughly 87% of which appear only once. This CDR3 comprises 17 residues. Per the germline V gene, CDR1 is SGHRS and CDR2 is YFSETQ. The V gene end was trimmed by 0 bases and the J gene end by 4 bases; junction bases not matched to a gene: 8. Here the sequenced sample was CD4+ or CD8+ T cells sorted from blood, taken in a trial of the OX40 agonist ivuxolimab. The chain uses TRBV5-1 and TRBJ2-5; 11 nucleotides align to TRBD2. The origin of this receptor is an adult with an advanced solid tumor such as melanoma, head and neck, liver or kidney cancer. CDR3 sequence (DNA): TGCGCCAGCAGCTTGGGAGGAACTAGCGGGGGCCGAGAGACCCAGTACTTC. Translated, it gives CASSLGGTSGGRETQYF.